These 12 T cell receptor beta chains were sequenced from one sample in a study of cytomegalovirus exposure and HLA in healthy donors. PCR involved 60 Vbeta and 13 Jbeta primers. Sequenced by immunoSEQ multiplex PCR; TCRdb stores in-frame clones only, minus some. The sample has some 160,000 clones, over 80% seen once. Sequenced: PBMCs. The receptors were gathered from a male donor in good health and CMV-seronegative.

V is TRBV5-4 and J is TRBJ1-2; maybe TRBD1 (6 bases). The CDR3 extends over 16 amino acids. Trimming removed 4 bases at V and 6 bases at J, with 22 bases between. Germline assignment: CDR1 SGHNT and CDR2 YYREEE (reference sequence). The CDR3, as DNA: TGTGCCAGCAGCCACCCAGGGGAGGGAGGATTGGATGGCTACACCTTC. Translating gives CASSHPGEGGLDGYTF.

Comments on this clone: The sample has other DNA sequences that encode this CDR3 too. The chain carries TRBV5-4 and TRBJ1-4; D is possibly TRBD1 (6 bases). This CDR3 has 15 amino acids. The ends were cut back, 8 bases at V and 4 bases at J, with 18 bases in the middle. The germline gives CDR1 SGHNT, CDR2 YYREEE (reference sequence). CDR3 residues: CASSKRDTSNEKLFF. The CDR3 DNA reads TGTGCCAGTAGTAAACGGGACACCAGTAATGAAAAACTGTTTTTT.

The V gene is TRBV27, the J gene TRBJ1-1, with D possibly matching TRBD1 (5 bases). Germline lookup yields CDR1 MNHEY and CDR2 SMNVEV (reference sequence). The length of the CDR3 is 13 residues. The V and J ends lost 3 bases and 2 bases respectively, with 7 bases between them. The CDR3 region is CASSFGTNTEAFF. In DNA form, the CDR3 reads TGTGCCAGCAGTTTCGGGACTAACACTGAAGCTTTCTTT.

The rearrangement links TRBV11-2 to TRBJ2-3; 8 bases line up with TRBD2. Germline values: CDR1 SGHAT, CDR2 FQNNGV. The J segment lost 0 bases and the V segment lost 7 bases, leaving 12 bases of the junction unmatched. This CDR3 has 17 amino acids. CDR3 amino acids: CASKKRGGHLSTDTQYF. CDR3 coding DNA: TGTGCCAGCAAAAAACGGGGGGGGCACCTAAGCACAGATACGCAGTATTTT.

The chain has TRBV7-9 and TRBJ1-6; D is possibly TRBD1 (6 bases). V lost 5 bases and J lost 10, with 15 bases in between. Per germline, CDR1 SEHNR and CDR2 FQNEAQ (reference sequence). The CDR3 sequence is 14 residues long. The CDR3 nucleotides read TGTGCCAGCAGCCCAACTCAGGGGTTATCACCCCTCCACTTT. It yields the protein CASSPTQGLSPLHF.

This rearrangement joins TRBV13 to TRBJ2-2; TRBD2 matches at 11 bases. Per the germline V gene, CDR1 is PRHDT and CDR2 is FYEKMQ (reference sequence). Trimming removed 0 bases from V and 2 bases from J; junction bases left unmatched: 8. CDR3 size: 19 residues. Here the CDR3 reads CASSLGRLAGGINTGELFF. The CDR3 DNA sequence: TGTGCCAGCAGCTTAGGTCGGCTAGCGGGGGGAATAAACACCGGGGAGCTGTTTTTT.

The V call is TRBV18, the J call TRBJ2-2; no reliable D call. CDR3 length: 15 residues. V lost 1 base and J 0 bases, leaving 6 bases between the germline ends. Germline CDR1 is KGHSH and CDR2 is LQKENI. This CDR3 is CASSPLVSNTGELFF. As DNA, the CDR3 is TGTGCCAGCTCACCACTAGTTTCGAACACCGGGGAGCTGTTTTTT.

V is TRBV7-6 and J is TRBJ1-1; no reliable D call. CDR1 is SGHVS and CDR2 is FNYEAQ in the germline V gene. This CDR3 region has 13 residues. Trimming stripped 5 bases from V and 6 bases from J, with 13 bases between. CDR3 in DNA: TGTGCCAGCAGCCCCCGCCACTTGGCTGAAGCTTTCTTT. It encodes CASSPRHLAEAFF.

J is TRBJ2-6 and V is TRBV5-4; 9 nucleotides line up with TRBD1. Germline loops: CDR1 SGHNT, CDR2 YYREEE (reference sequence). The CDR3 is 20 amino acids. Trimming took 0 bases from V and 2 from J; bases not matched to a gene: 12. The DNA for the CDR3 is TGTGCCAGCAGCTTGGTGTCGGGACAGGGAATGATTACTGGGGCCAACGTCCTGACTTTC. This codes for CASSLVSGQGMITGANVLTF.

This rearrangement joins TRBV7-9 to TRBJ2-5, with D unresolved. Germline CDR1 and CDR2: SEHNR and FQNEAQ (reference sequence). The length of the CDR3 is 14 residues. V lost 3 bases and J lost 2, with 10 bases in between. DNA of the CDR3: TGTGCCAGCAGCTTTGGCACAGTTCAAGAGACCCAGTACTTC. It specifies CASSFGTVQETQYF. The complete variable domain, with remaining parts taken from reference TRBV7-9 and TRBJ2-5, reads DTGVSQNPRHKITKRGQNVTFRCDPISEHNRLYWYRQTLGQGPEFLTYFQNEAQLEKSRLLSDRFSAERPKGSFSTLEIQRTEQGDSAMYLCASSFGTVQETQYFGPGTRLLVL.

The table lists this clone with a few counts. The CDR3 coding sequence is TGTGCCAGTACTCACGGTCCAGGGGCTAATTCACCCCTCCACTTT. It is translated as CASTHGPGANSPLHF. The V call is TRBV19, the J call TRBJ1-6, with D possibly TRBD1 on 6 matching bases. The germline gives CDR1 LNHDA, CDR2 SQIVND (reference sequence). The CDR3 contains 15 residues. V was trimmed by 7 bases and J by 6 bases, leaving 16 bases between them.

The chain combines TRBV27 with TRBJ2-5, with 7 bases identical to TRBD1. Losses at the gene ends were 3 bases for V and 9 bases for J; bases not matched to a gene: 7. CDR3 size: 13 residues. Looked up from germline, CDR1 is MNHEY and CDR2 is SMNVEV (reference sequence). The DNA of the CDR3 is TGTGCCAGCAGTTTGACCAAGCAGGGGGCCCAGTACTTC. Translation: CASSLTKQGAQYF.